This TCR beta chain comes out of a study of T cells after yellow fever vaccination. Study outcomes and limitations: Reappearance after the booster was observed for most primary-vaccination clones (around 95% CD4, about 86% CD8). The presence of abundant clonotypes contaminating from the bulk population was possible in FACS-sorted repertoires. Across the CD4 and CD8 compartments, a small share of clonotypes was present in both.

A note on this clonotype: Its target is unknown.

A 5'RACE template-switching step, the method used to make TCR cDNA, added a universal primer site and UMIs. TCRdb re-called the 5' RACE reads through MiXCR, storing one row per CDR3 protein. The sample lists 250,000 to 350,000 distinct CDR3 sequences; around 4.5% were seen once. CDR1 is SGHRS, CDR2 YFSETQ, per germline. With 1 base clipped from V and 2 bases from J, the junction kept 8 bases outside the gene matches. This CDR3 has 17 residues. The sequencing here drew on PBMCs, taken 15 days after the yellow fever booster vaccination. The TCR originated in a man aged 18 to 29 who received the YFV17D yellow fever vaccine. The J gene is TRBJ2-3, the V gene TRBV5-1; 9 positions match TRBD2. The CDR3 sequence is CASSLSGGGDNTDTQYF. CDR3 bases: TGCGCCAGCAGCTTGTCCGGCGGGGGGGATAACACAGATACGCAGTATTTT.